The TCR beta chain under discussion was sequenced for a study of T-cell memory formation after mild COVID-19. Study-level results: Among clones contracting day 15 to 85, CD4/CD8 was balanced, whereas later expanders leaned CD4+. SARS-CoV-2 specificity of second-wave clones peaking day 37 was unconfirmed. Detection of some responders pre-infection suggested pre-existing cross-reactive memory T cells participated.

The 5'RACE method, run with constant-segment primers, produced TCR alpha and TCR beta cDNA libraries (carrying sample barcodes and UMIs). Each CDR3 protein is one row after TCRdb ran MiXCR on the 5' RACE reads. The sample carries about 270,000 distinct CDR3 sequences, 15% to 20% recorded once. As for this clonotype: No antigen is known for it.

V was trimmed by 0 bases and J by 4 bases, leaving 6 bases between them. The V gene's germline CDR1 is SSHAT and CDR2 FNYEAQ (reference sequence). CDR3 length: 14 residues. The source is a man in his late teens or twenties who had mild COVID-19 (a few samples of this study predate the infection). Cell type and time point are not known. The chain couples TRBV7-7 to TRBJ2-2, with unresolved D. Sequences were obtained from PBMCs or a T cell subset sorted from them (not recorded which). In DNA form, the CDR3 reads TGTGCCAGCAGCTTAGCACAGTTCACCGGGGAGCTGTTTTTT. This sequence encodes CASSLAQFTGELFF.